The next 28 T cell receptor beta chains were all read from a single sample in a study of response to subunit inactivated influenza vaccine. TCRdb re-analysed the RT-PCR reads in MiXCR, keeping a single row per CDR3 protein. Here the sample spans roughly 630,000 distinct CDR3 sequences, roughly 15% being singletons. The input for sequencing was PBMCs from blood, taken 14 days before vaccination. The receptors here all came from a man over 45 who received an inactivated influenza vaccine.

This clonotype came up a few times. The chain recombines TRBV20-1 with TRBJ1-1; D perhaps matches TRBD1 (5 bases). Trimming removed 6 bases from V and 1 base from J, with 15 bases in between. The CDR3 runs 14 residues. The germline V gene encodes CDR1 DFQATT and CDR2 SNEGSKA (reference sequence). Here the CDR3 reads CSARLGGGNTEAFF. DNA for the CDR3: TGCAGTGCGCGCCTAGGCGGGGGGAACACTGAAGCTTTCTTT.

This clonotype was recorded a few times. This chain uses TRBV7-9 with TRBJ2-1; 12 positions match TRBD2. Germline V CDR1 and CDR2: SEHNR, FQNEAQ (reference sequence). The CDR3 has 17 amino acids. The J segment lost 4 bases and the V segment lost 6 bases, leaving 10 bases of the junction unmatched. CDR3 sequence reads: CASRSGLAGSAYNEQFF. CDR3 coding DNA: TGTGCCAGCAGATCCGGACTAGCGGGAAGTGCTTACAATGAGCAGTTCTTC.

This sequence joins TRBV6-5 and TRBJ2-1, with TRBD2 identical over 11 bases. Trimming at V came to 2 bases and at J to 5 bases, leaving 5 bases not matched to a gene. The CDR3 runs 16 residues. Per the germline V gene, CDR1 is MNHEY and CDR2 is SVGAGI. CDR3 sequence (DNA): TGTGCCAGCAGTTACACCCCGGGACTAGCGGACAATGAGCAGTTCTTC. Translated, it gives CASSYTPGLADNEQFF.

Only a few counts were recorded for this clonotype. The V call is TRBV12-3 or TRBV12-4, the J call TRBJ1-5, with TRBD1 as a possible D gene (5 bases). V was trimmed by 5 bases and J by 9 bases, leaving 20 bases between them. The CDR3 extends over 15 amino acids. The CDR3 sequence is CASSRDGAATGPQHF. The DNA of the CDR3 is TGTGCCAGCAGTCGGGACGGAGCAGCGACGGGGCCCCAGCATTTT.

This sequence joins TRBV7-8 and TRBJ2-5, with 10 bases lining up with TRBD2. The CDR3 sequence is 16 residues long. After removal of 5 bases from V and 5 bases from J, the junction contained 11 bases not matched to a gene. Germline assignment: CDR1 SGHVS and CDR2 FQNEAQ. The chain's CDR3 is CASSPREGLALETQYF. For the CDR3, the DNA is TGTGCCAGCAGCCCCAGAGAGGGACTAGCGTTGGAGACCCAGTACTTC.

This clonotype was found a few times. The V gene is TRBV7-9, the J gene TRBJ1-2, with 7 nucleotides matching TRBD1. V was pared by 7 bases and J by 0 bases, with 11 bases of the junction left unmatched. The CDR3 contains 16 residues. Germline V gene data show CDR1 as SEHNR and CDR2 as FQNEAQ (reference sequence). This CDR3 reads CASTPGQSIANYGYTF. In DNA, the CDR3 is TGTGCCAGCACCCCGGGACAGTCCATAGCTAACTATGGCTACACCTTC.

This clonotype has just a few counts. CDR3 bases: TGTGCCAGCAGCGTACGTCCGGATCGAGAGACCCAGTACTTC. Translation gives CASSVRPDRETQYF. The chain joins TRBV9 to TRBJ2-5; D is unclear. The CDR3 is made up of 14 amino acids. Germline CDR1 SGDLS, CDR2 YYNGEE. The V end lost 1 base, the J end lost 4 bases, and 11 bases lay between the germline ends.

The chain recombines TRBV12-3 or TRBV12-4 with TRBJ1-1, with D tentatively TRBD1 (5 bases). Deletions cut 4 bases from V and 6 bases from J, with 12 bases between. The CDR3 sequence is 13 residues long. CDR3 sequence: CASSYGAIPEAFF. The CDR3 DNA follows: TGTGCCAGCAGTTACGGGGCTATCCCTGAAGCTTTCTTT.

This clonotype was detected a few times. J is TRBJ2-7 and V is TRBV7-9; no firm D call. Trimming removed 3 bases from V and 3 bases from J, with 12 bases in between. Germline V CDR1 and CDR2: SEHNR, FQNEAQ (reference sequence). This CDR3 has 14 residues. CDR3 sequence: CASSFASPGYEQYF. The DNA of the CDR3 is TGTGCCAGCAGCTTCGCTTCGCCAGGCTACGAGCAGTACTTC.

This clonotype was observed many times. This chain joins TRBV7-2 and TRBJ2-1; TRBD2 matches 12 bases. This CDR3 comprises 13 residues. The germline gives CDR1 SGHTA, CDR2 FQGNSA. After removal of 1 base from V and 15 bases from J, the junction contained 4 bases not matched to a gene. DNA of the CDR3: TGTGCCAGCAGCTTAGGACTAGCGGGAGATTTGTTCTTC. Its translation: CASSLGLAGDLFF.

The chain links TRBV7-9 to TRBJ2-5, with D perhaps matching TRBD2 (6 bases). From germline, CDR1 is SEHNR and CDR2 FQNEAQ (reference sequence). With 1 base removed from V and 3 bases from J, the gap between germline ends came to 12 bases. The CDR3 totals 15 residues. CDR3 in amino acids: CASSLGVGGEETQYF. DNA for the CDR3: TGTGCCAGCAGCTTAGGTGTGGGAGGAGAAGAGACCCAGTACTTC.

The table lists this clonotype with a few counts. V and J are TRBV7-8 and TRBJ2-1; 15 bases are shared with TRBD2. This CDR3 comprises 19 residues. Losses at the gene ends were 2 bases for V and 2 bases for J; bases not matched to a gene: 7. Per the germline V gene, CDR1 is SGHVS and CDR2 is FQNEAQ. Here the CDR3 DNA reads TGTGCCAGCAGCTTACACGGACTAGCGGGGGGGAATACCTACAATGAGCAGTTCTTC. Its translation is CASSLHGLAGGNTYNEQFF.

This clonotype was observed a few times. Written as DNA, the CDR3 is TGTGCCAGCAGCTTAGGGGACAGTAAATATCAGCCCCAGCATTTT. Its translation: CASSLGDSKYQPQHF. V usage is TRBV13 and J usage is TRBJ1-5, with D possibly TRBD1 on 6 matching bases. This CDR3 contains 15 residues. Germline CDR1 PRHDT, CDR2 FYEKMQ (reference sequence). V was pared by 0 bases and J by 5 bases, with 11 bases between.

This clonotype has ten or more counts. The CDR3 sequence: CASSLAGDGYTF. Written as DNA, the CDR3 is TGTGCCAGCAGCTTAGCCGGGGATGGCTACACCTTC. The chain employs TRBV7-8 and TRBJ1-2; D remains unclear. The CDR3 is 12 amino acids. Germline CDR1 SGHVS, CDR2 FQNEAQ. With 0 bases removed from V and 6 bases from J, the gap between germline ends came to 5 bases.

This clonotype was recorded a few times. The chain links TRBV20-1 to TRBJ2-7; D possibly corresponds to TRBD2 (5 bases). The CDR3 has 16 residues. Germline values: CDR1 DFQATT, CDR2 SNEGSKA (reference sequence). V lost 0 bases and J 3 bases, leaving 18 bases between the germline ends. In DNA, the CDR3 is TGCAGTGCTAGAGACCCCGGAGGTCAAAGGGTCTACGAGCAGTACTTC. Its protein is CSARDPGGQRVYEQYF.

This chain links TRBV24-1 with TRBJ2-1; 9 positions match TRBD2. This CDR3 has 14 amino acids. Germline V CDR1 and CDR2: KGHDR, SFDVKD. With 2 bases clipped from V and 11 bases from J, the junction kept 6 bases outside the gene matches. This CDR3 is CATSDWRGGLQQFF. In nucleotides, the CDR3 is TGTGCCACCAGTGATTGGCGGGGGGGGTTGCAGCAGTTCTTC.

This clonotype was picked up a small number of times. The genes are TRBV7-9 and TRBJ2-1; 7 bases line up with TRBD2. V shed 5 bases, J shed 8 bases, and the junction held 9 bases outside the gene matches. This CDR3 contains 14 residues. The germline V gene has CDR1 SEHNR and CDR2 FQNEAQ (reference sequence). The CDR3, as DNA: TGTGCCAGCAGCGTTAGCGGGCCTTTGGATGAGCAGTTCTTC. It specifies CASSVSGPLDEQFF.

The genes are TRBV3-1 and TRBJ2-3; 7 bases match TRBD2. V trimming: 4 bases; J trimming: 6 bases; junction bases outside the gene matches: 7. This CDR3 is 14 amino acids long. Germline V gives CDR1 LGHDT, CDR2 YNNKEL (reference sequence). The chain's CDR3 is CASSLGHGGDTQYF. As DNA, the CDR3 is TGTGCCAGCAGCCTCGGACACGGGGGGGATACGCAGTATTTT.

This clonotype was detected ten times or more. V and J are TRBV5-1 and TRBJ2-1, with TRBD1 identical over 7 bases. The CDR3 totals 14 residues. V lost 0 bases to trimming and J lost 8 bases; unmatched junction nucleotides: 5. CDR1 is SGHRS, CDR2 YFSETQ, per germline. The CDR3 sequence is CASSLVLRGHEQFF. The DNA of the CDR3 is TGCGCCAGCAGCTTGGTTCTTAGGGGGCATGAGCAGTTCTTC.

This clonotype was detected ten times or more. The chain employs TRBV20-1 and TRBJ1-1; the D gene is possibly TRBD1 (6 bases). This CDR3 is built from 13 residues. With 3 bases removed from V and 3 bases from J, the gap between germline ends came to 11 bases. Germline CDR1 reads DFQATT; CDR2 reads SNEGSKA (reference sequence). The DNA of the CDR3 is TGCAGTGCTAGTCGGGGGCCTTACACTGAAGCTTTCTTT. The encoded protein is CSASRGPYTEAFF.

The chain combines TRBV7-9 with TRBJ2-7; 10 positions agree with TRBD1. J was trimmed by 2 bases and V by 5 bases; bases with no gene match: 9. This CDR3 comprises 16 residues. Germline loops: CDR1 SEHNR, CDR2 FQNEAQ (reference sequence). CDR3 bases: TGTGCCAGCAGCCCCGGGGGGGGGACAGGGGCCTACGAGCAGTACTTC. This encodes CASSPGGGTGAYEQYF.

Notes on this clonotype: A read error may explain this, as a much larger clone is one base away. The conserved final phenylalanine or tryptophan is absent from the CDR3, which likely points to a read error. This chain connects TRBV20-1 to TRBJ2-1; 15 bases fit TRBD2. This CDR3 spans 15 amino acids. Looked up from germline, CDR1 is DFQATT and CDR2 is SNEGSKA (reference sequence). The J segment lost 3 bases and the V segment lost 5 bases, leaving 2 bases of the junction unmatched. CDR3 sequence reads: CSAGTSGRFYNEQFL. The CDR3 nucleotides are TGCAGTGCTGGGACTAGCGGGAGGTTCTACAATGAGCAGTTCCTC.

The table lists this clonotype with a few counts. This chain links TRBV15 with TRBJ2-1, with D perhaps TRBD2 (6 bases). The CDR3 runs to 16 residues. The V end lost 2 bases, the J end lost 10 bases, and 21 bases lay between the germline ends. Per the germline V gene, CDR1 is LNHNV and CDR2 is YYDKDF (reference sequence). The CDR3 DNA sequence: TGTGCCACCAGCAGAAACGAGATTGTGGGGGGATACGAGCAGTTCTTC. Translation gives CATSRNEIVGGYEQFF.

The table lists this clonotype with a few counts. V usage is TRBV6-2 or TRBV6-3 and J usage is TRBJ2-5; 9 bases align to TRBD2. The V gene end was trimmed by 6 bases and the J gene end by 2 bases; junction bases not matched to a gene: 13. This CDR3 has 17 amino acids. Germline V lookup: CDR1 MNHEY, CDR2 SVGEGT. The DNA for the CDR3 is TGTGCCAGCAGACAAAACCTGCTAGCGGGGATACAAGAGACCCAGTACTTC. Translation: CASRQNLLAGIQETQYF.

This clonotype was recorded at least ten times. The CDR3 spells CASSLSDGLSYGYTF. CDR3 DNA: TGTGCCAGCAGTTTATCCGACGGGCTTAGCTATGGCTACACCTTC. This sequence joins TRBV27 and TRBJ1-2; D gene unclear. This CDR3 is 15 amino acids long. Trimming removed 0 bases from V and 4 bases from J, with 12 bases in between. Germline V gene sequence: CDR1 MNHEY, CDR2 SMNVEV (reference sequence).

This clonotype was counted between two and nine times. V and J are TRBV20-1 and TRBJ2-4; possible D gene TRBD2, 6 bases. Germline V CDR1 and CDR2: DFQATT, SNEGSKA (reference sequence). The CDR3 consists of 16 residues. The germline V and J ends were trimmed by 3 bases and 0 bases, with 15 bases remaining between them. The CDR3 coding sequence is TGCAGTGCTAGTAGCGGTACAATCTCAGCCAAAAACATTCAGTACTTC. This encodes CSASSGTISAKNIQYF.

This clonotype showed up many times. The rearrangement uses TRBV7-3 and TRBJ2-1; the match to TRBD1 covers 7 bases. The V gene end was trimmed by 5 bases and the J gene end by 12 bases; junction bases not matched to a gene: 10. The length of the CDR3 is 13 residues. Germline CDR1 reads SGHTA; CDR2 reads FQGTGA. The CDR3 bases are TGTGCCAGCAGCCCGTCTAAGGCAGGGGGGCAGTTCTTC. Protein product: CASSPSKAGGQFF.

A few counts support this clonotype. The chain has TRBV28 and TRBJ2-2; 11 bases are a match to TRBD1. Germline assignment: CDR1 MDHEN and CDR2 SYDVKM. Trimming removed 4 bases from V and 9 bases from J; junction bases left unmatched: 4. The CDR3 spans 14 residues. CDR3 residues: CASSSDRGHRELFF. In DNA, the CDR3 is TGTGCCAGCAGTTCGGACAGGGGGCATAGGGAGCTGTTTTTT.